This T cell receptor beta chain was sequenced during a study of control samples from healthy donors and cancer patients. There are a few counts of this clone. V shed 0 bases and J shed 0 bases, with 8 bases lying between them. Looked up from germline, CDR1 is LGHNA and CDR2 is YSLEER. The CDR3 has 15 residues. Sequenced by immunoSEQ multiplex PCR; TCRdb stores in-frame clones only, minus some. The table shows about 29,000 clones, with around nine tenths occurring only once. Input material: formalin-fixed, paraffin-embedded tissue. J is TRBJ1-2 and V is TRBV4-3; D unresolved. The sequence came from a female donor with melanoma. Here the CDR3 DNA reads TGCGCCAGCAGCCAAGATTCGGGTCCTAACTATGGCTACACCTTC. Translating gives CASSQDSGPNYGYTF.